The 21 T cell receptor beta chains below all came from one sample that was sequenced in a study of OX40 agonist ivuxolimab in advanced cancers. The library was made by the immunoSEQ multiplex PCR assay. This immuneACCESS table, as held by TCRdb, lists in-frame sequences with V and J called but not all clones. Of the missing ones, under half trace to an unresolved V gene in checked studies; the others have no known cause. The sample records tens of thousands of clones, around 90% of which are singletons. The biggest ten clones account for 0.35% of the sample. The sequencing here drew on CD4+ or CD8+ T cells sorted from blood, taken in a trial of the OX40 agonist ivuxolimab. Receptor source: an adult with an advanced solid tumor such as melanoma, head and neck, liver or kidney cancer.

The rearrangement uses TRBV19 and TRBJ2-1; 8 positions agree with TRBD2. Per the germline V gene, CDR1 is LNHDA and CDR2 is SQIVND (reference sequence). The length of the CDR3 is 16 residues. V was clipped by 7 bases and J by 2 bases; unmatched bases: 10. CDR3 amino acids: CASNLVAGLTYNEQFF. DNA for the CDR3: TGTGCCAGTAATTTGGTAGCGGGGCTTACCTACAATGAGCAGTTCTTC.

This chain links TRBV5-8 with TRBJ2-1; 9 bases fit TRBD2. V shed 10 bases, J shed 6 bases, and the junction held 5 bases outside the gene matches. From germline, CDR1 is SGHTS and CDR2 YDEGEE. The CDR3 is made up of 12 amino acids. The CDR3 protein is CAASGGSNEQFF. CDR3 DNA sequence: TGTGCCGCCAGCGGGGGGAGCAATGAGCAGTTCTTC.

The chain recombines TRBV7-8 with TRBJ2-3; TRBD2 matches 9 bases. Germline V gene lookup returns CDR1 SGHVS and CDR2 FQNEAQ. This CDR3 is 17 amino acids long. Unmatched junction bases numbered 10, after V lost 5 bases and J lost 1 base. Here the CDR3 DNA reads TGTGCCAGCAGCCGTACGTCGAGCGGGGGGCGCACAGATACGCAGTATTTT. It specifies CASSRTSSGGRTDTQYF.

This chain uses TRBV5-4 with TRBJ2-3; D gene uncertain. This CDR3 region has 13 residues. Looked up from germline, CDR1 is SGHNT and CDR2 is YYREEE (reference sequence). V was shortened by 3 bases and J by 2 bases, with 7 bases between the two germline ends. CDR3 nucleotides: TGTGCCAGCAGCTCCCCGGTCACAGATACGCAGTATTTT. Translation gives CASSSPVTDTQYF.

There are a few counts of this clone. J is TRBJ1-2 and V is TRBV9; D ambiguous. V was cut by 0 bases and J by 4 bases, with 16 bases left in between. The CDR3 sequence is 16 residues long. Germline CDR1 reads SGDLS; CDR2 reads YYNGEE. CDR3 coding DNA: TGTGCCAGCAGCGTAGTAATCGACACTCCTTCCTATGGCTACACCTTC. Its translation is CASSVVIDTPSYGYTF.

This clone was found once. The rearrangement uses TRBV6-5 and TRBJ1-2, with D maybe TRBD1 (5 bases). The V and J ends lost 10 bases and 0 bases respectively, with 18 bases between them. The CDR3 is 15 amino acids. The germline gives CDR1 MNHEY, CDR2 SVGAGI. The CDR3 DNA follows: TGTGCCACCCAGCGACAGACCGAAGCTAACTATGGCTACACCTTC. Amino acids: CATQRQTEANYGYTF.

CDR3 sequence: CASSFRGASGESTDTQYF. The CDR3 DNA reads as TGTGCCAGCAGCTTCCGGGGGGCTAGCGGGGAGTCGACAGATACGCAGTATTTT. This chain connects TRBV9 to TRBJ2-3; 9 nucleotides align to TRBD2. Trimming cost V 4 bases and J 3 bases; bases outside gene matches: 15. The CDR3 loop spans 18 amino acids. Germline V gene data show CDR1 as SGDLS and CDR2 as YYNGEE.

The V call is TRBV27, the J call TRBJ1-2; the D gene is possibly TRBD1 (5 bases). With 0 bases removed from V and 2 bases from J, the gap between germline ends came to 16 bases. CDR3 length: 17 residues. Looked up from germline, CDR1 is MNHEY and CDR2 is SMNVEV (reference sequence). For the CDR3, the DNA is TGTGCCAGCAGTTTATCATCCGCCAGGGTACCAAACTATGGCTACACCTTC. Its protein is CASSLSSARVPNYGYTF.

V and J are TRBV7-9 and TRBJ2-6; D call uncertain. The length of the CDR3 is 16 residues. In germline, CDR1 is SEHNR, CDR2 FQNEAQ (reference sequence). V was shortened by 6 bases and J by 0 bases, with 12 bases between the two germline ends. The CDR3, as DNA: TGTGCCAGCAGTTCTAATTGGGTCTCTGGGGCCAACGTCCTGACTTTC. It translates to CASSSNWVSGANVLTF.

The chain is built from TRBV7-2 and TRBJ1-2; D may be TRBD1 (5 bases). CDR3 length: 13 residues. Per germline, CDR1 SGHTA and CDR2 FQGNSA. V lost 5 bases, J lost 3 bases, and 10 bases lay in between. CDR3 loop: CASSPPGDYGYTF. DNA for the CDR3: TGTGCCAGCAGCCCACCGGGGGACTATGGCTACACCTTC.

Turning to this clone: An end of the junction does not agree with germline; a read error may underlie this. J is TRBJ2-7 and V is TRBV6-1, with D possibly being TRBD1 (5 bases). This CDR3 spans 15 amino acids. The V gene's germline CDR1 is MNHNS and CDR2 SASEGT. The CDR3 reads CGSRLRGPQAYEQYF. The CDR3 DNA reads as TGTGGCAGCAGATTAAGGGGTCCCCAGGCCTACGAGCAGTACTTC.

CDR3: CASSLLGTAPSYEQYF. For the CDR3, the DNA is TGTGCCAGCAGTTTGCTTGGGACAGCCCCCTCCTACGAGCAGTACTTC. The rearrangement links TRBV27 to TRBJ2-7; 7 nucleotides align to TRBD1. CDR1 is MNHEY and CDR2 is SMNVEV in the germline V gene (reference sequence). V trimming: 3 bases; J trimming: 0 bases; junction bases outside the gene matches: 8. The CDR3 length is 16 residues.

V and J are TRBV5-1 and TRBJ1-1, with 9 bases fitting TRBD1. Germline CDR1 and CDR2: SGHRS and YFSETQ. With 4 bases clipped from V and 1 base from J, the junction kept 17 bases outside the gene matches. The CDR3 sequence is 19 residues long. The CDR3 spells CASSRNPGAQGATNTEAFF. The CDR3 coding sequence is TGCGCCAGCAGCCGAAATCCCGGAGCACAGGGGGCTACGAACACTGAAGCTTTCTTT.

This clone has just one count. The chain combines TRBV19 with TRBJ1-3; D ambiguous. V dropped 3 bases and J dropped 4 bases, with 16 bases sitting between them. Germline lookup yields CDR1 LNHDA and CDR2 SQIVND (reference sequence). This CDR3 has 16 residues. CDR3 coding DNA: TGTGCCAGTAGTATCCCGGCGGATCTCAGAGGAAACACCATATATTTT. It codes for CASSIPADLRGNTIYF.

The chain recombines TRBV6-5 with TRBJ1-1; weak D call: TRBD1 (5 bases). CDR3 length equals 15 residues. CDR1 is MNHEY, CDR2 SVGAGI, per germline. Trimming took off 5 bases at V and 0 bases at J, with 13 bases between the two ends. The CDR3 is CASSTRQLMNTEAFF. The DNA of the CDR3 is TGTGCCAGCAGTACCAGACAGCTCATGAACACTGAAGCTTTCTTT.

V gene TRBV7-2 combines with J gene TRBJ2-3; D is unresolved. The CDR3 is 13 amino acids. CDR1 SGHTA and CDR2 FQGNSA come from the germline V gene. The V gene lost 5 bases and the J gene lost 6 bases, with 12 bases spanning the gap. The CDR3 here is CASSRIAGDTQYF. The DNA of the CDR3 is TGTGCCAGCAGCCGTATCGCCGGGGATACGCAGTATTTT.

This clone was seen only once. V is TRBV2 and J is TRBJ2-2; D is undetermined. V lost 7 bases to trimming and J lost 4 bases, with 13 bases between them. This CDR3 region has 14 residues. The germline V gene encodes CDR1 SNHLY and CDR2 FYNNEI. The CDR3 region is CASTRDTSTGELFF. The CDR3 coding sequence is TGTGCCAGCACTCGAGACACCTCCACCGGGGAGCTGTTTTTT.

This clone has just one count. The V call is TRBV19, the J call TRBJ2-5, with 9 nucleotides matching TRBD1. CDR1 and CDR2 (germline): LNHDA, SQIVND (reference sequence). The CDR3 spans 16 residues. The junction had 8 bases not matched to a gene; V was cut back by 5 bases and J by 1 base. CDR3 amino acids: CASSQGQGVSQETQYF. In nucleotides, the CDR3 is TGTGCCAGTAGTCAGGGACAGGGTGTGAGCCAAGAGACCCAGTACTTC.

V and J are TRBV5-1 and TRBJ2-7; 9 nucleotides agree with TRBD1. Germline V CDR1 and CDR2: SGHRS, YFSETQ. CDR3 length: 15 amino acids. V lost 0 bases, J lost 5 bases, and 6 bases stayed unmatched. The CDR3 DNA sequence: TGCGCCAGCAGCTTGGCAGGGACAGGGCTCAACGAGCAGTACTTC. This sequence encodes CASSLAGTGLNEQYF.

The chain uses TRBV14 and TRBJ1-1; D not certain. The germline V gene has CDR1 SGHDN and CDR2 FVKESK. This CDR3 is built from 13 residues. Trimming left V 0 bases short and J 10 bases short, with 12 bases between. The CDR3 coding sequence is TGTGCCAGCAGCCAAGATCTAAAAGCTATAGCTTTCTTT. Protein: CASSQDLKAIAFF.

The chain has TRBV23-1 and TRBJ1-1; 7 bases fit TRBD1. TRBV23-1 is an open reading frame whose function is uncertain. There are 17 residues in the CDR3. The ends lost 6 bases at V and 3 bases at J; junction bases unmatched: 16. CDR3 coding DNA: TGCGCCAGCAGACCGACAGGGCTCTCCGTTACGGACACTGAAGCTTTCTTT. This sequence encodes CASRPTGLSVTDTEAFF.